A selection of T cell receptor beta chains follows, all from one sample in a study of T cell clonotyping in hematopoietic cell transplantation. Libraries were prepared by immunoSEQ multiplex PCR; TCRdb keeps only in-frame clonotypes and omits some of them. The table shows more than 20,000 clones, with 90% occurring only once. The sequences come from peripheral blood mononuclear cells, collected before stem cell transplant. Receptors originate from a man younger than 35 with biphenotypic leukemia. Some clones in this sample may be carry-over from other donors' samples. Each CDR3 is given with its conserved first and last residue. A D gene is named only where the DNA matches it firmly. A row's size may be missing; if present it is once, few, many or a size class.

V gene,D gene,J gene,clone size,CDR3 DNA,CDR3 protein
TRBV11-3,TRBD1,TRBJ1-1,-,TGTGCCAGCAGCTCCCGGGACAGGGGGAGCTCTGAAGCTTTCTTT,CASSSRDRGSSEAFF
TRBV27,-,TRBJ1-5,once,TGTGCCAGCAGTCTACCAGATCAGCCCCAGCATTTT,CASSLPDQPQHF
TRBV19,TRBD1,TRBJ1-2,-,TGTGCCAGTAAAGTGATATGGGACAGGGGGGTCTATGGCTACACCTTC,CASKVIWDRGVYGYTF
TRBV29-1,-,TRBJ2-5,-,TGCAGCGTTTTTTATCCGTACCAAGAGACCCAGTACTTC,CSVFYPYQETQYF
TRBV5-4,-,TRBJ2-6,-,TGTGCCAGCAGCCCCGCGGTAGGGGCCAACGTCCTGACTTTC,CASSPAVGANVLTF
TRBV7-9,-,TRBJ1-4,once,TGTGCCAGCAGCTTAGCGTCTAGGGGGTCTTTTGAAAAACTGTTTTTT,CASSLASRGSFEKLFF
TRBV29-1,-,TRBJ2-7,-,TGCAGCGTAGCCCACACAGGGACCTACGAGCAGTACTTC,CSVAHTGTYEQYF
TRBV28,-,TRBJ2-7,-,TGTGCCAGCAGCGGACAGCCCAACTCCTACGAGCAGTACTTC,CASSGQPNSYEQYF
TRBV5-1,-,TRBJ1-2,-,TGCGCCAGCAGCTTCTCGCCGACAGGCCTCTTGGACTATGGCTACACCTTC,CASSFSPTGLLDYGYTF
TRBV5-1,-,TRBJ2-3,-,TGCGCCAGCAGCTTCGGGACAGCCGGACTATCCTCATCTAGCACAGATACGCAGTATTTT,CASSFGTAGLSSSSTDTQYF
TRBV9,-,TRBJ1-6,once,TGTGCCAGCAGCGTAGTTCCTTCGGGGGGTTCACCCCTCCACTTT,CASSVVPSGGSPLHF
TRBV6-6,TRBD1,TRBJ1-2,-,TGTGCCAGCAGTTACGCCGACAGGGCCAACTATGGCTACACCTTC,CASSYADRANYGYTF
TRBV19,-,TRBJ2-3,-,TGTGCCAGTAGTATCCTCGGGGGGCGCACAGATACGCAGTATTTT,CASSILGGRTDTQYF
TRBV6-1,-,TRBJ2-3,-,TGTGCCAGCAGTGGCCGAACAGGGTCAGATACGCAGTATTTT,CASSGRTGSDTQYF
TRBV18,-,TRBJ2-7,few,TGTGCCAGCTCCCTACAGGGTAATCCCACCTCCCACACTACGGGAGAGCAGTACTTC,CASSLQGNPTSHTTGEQYF
TRBV30,TRBD1,TRBJ2-7,-,TGTGCCTGGAATCCGGGACAGTCCTACGAGCAGTACTTC,CAWNPGQSYEQYF
TRBV6-5,-,TRBJ1-1,-,TGTGCCAGCAGTAGCCTAGCGGGCGGCACTGAAGCTTTCTTT,CASSSLAGGTEAFF
TRBV6-1,-,TRBJ1-2,-,TGTGCCAGCATAGGGCCCAGAGGGAATGGCTACACCTTC,CASIGPRGNGYTF
TRBV7-3,TRBD2,TRBJ2-6,-,TGTGCCAGCAGCTTATTTTCGCGGGGGGCCTCTGGGGCCAACGTCCTGACTTTC,CASSLFSRGASGANVLTF
TRBV9,-,TRBJ2-2,-,TGTGCCAGCAGCGCGGCGAACACCGGGGAGCTGTTTTTT,CASSAANTGELFF
TRBV5-4,-,TRBJ2-7,-,TGTGCCAGCAGCTTCGGAGACTACGAGCAGTACTTC,CASSFGDYEQYF
TRBV2,-,TRBJ1-5,-,TGTGCCAGCAGTGATTACAGGGATAGCAATCAGCCCCAGCATTTT,CASSDYRDSNQPQHF
TRBV6-1,-,TRBJ2-7,once,TGTGCCAGCAGTGAACGGGACACCTCCTACGAGCAGTACTTC,CASSERDTSYEQYF
TRBV7-3,-,TRBJ2-2,-,TGTGCCAGCAGAGAGCGGGTACCCGGGGAGCTGTTTTTT,CASRERVPGELFF
TRBV2,TRBD2,TRBJ2-7,-,TGTGCCAGCTTAGCGGGAGGGCAATACGAGCAGTACTTC,CASLAGGQYEQYF
TRBV6-1,-,TRBJ2-7,-,TGTGCCAGCAGTGACGGACCCTACGAGCAGTACTTC,CASSDGPYEQYF
TRBV7-9,-,TRBJ1-1,-,TGTGCCAGCAGCTTAGACCAGGGCTCTACTGAAGCTTTCTTT,CASSLDQGSTEAFF
TRBV14,-,TRBJ2-7,-,TGTGCCAGCAGCCAAGTAAGGGTCTGGCAGGGGACCTACGAGCAGTACTTC,CASSQVRVWQGTYEQYF
TRBV15,TRBD1,TRBJ1-5,-,TGTGCCACCAGCAGACGACAGGGGGCTAGCAATCAGCCCCAGCATTTT,CATSRRQGASNQPQHF
TRBV5-5,-,TRBJ2-7,-,TGTGCCAGCAGCTTGTCGAGCGGCTCCTACGAGCAGTACTTC,CASSLSSGSYEQYF
TRBV28,-,TRBJ2-7,-,TGTGCCACCCATGGGGGTTCGCGGGACGTATACGAGCAGTACTTC,CATHGGSRDVYEQYF
TRBV30,TRBD2,TRBJ2-3,once,TGTGCCTGGAGTGTATATAGCGGGACAGATACGCAGTATTTT,CAWSVYSGTDTQYF
TRBV11-3,-,TRBJ2-5,-,TGTGCCAGCAGAGGCGCTACCTCCGGCGAGACCCAGTACTTC,CASRGATSGETQYF
TRBV19,TRBD1,TRBJ1-2,-,TGTGCCAGTAGTGGCCGGACAGGGTTCTTTGGCTACACCTTC,CASSGRTGFFGYTF
TRBV2,TRBD1,TRBJ1-5,few,TGTGCCAGCAGCCGGGACAGGGGCCACGAGCGCAATCAGCCCCAGCATTTT,CASSRDRGHERNQPQHF
TRBV7-6,-,TRBJ2-7,-,TGTGCCAGCAGCGGACGGGAGCACTCCTACGAGCAGTACTTC,CASSGREHSYEQYF
TRBV10-3,TRBD2,TRBJ2-1,-,TGTGCCATCAGTGACGGGGGGAGCGCCTCCTACAATGAGCAGTTCTTC,CAISDGGSASYNEQFF
TRBV11-3,-,TRBJ2-7,-,TGTGCCAGCAGCTCCAGGACTGATTACGAGCAGTACTTC,CASSSRTDYEQYF
TRBV7-2,-,TRBJ2-5,-,TGTGCCAGCAGCCGGAGTTCCGGGGATGAGACCCAGTACTTC,CASSRSSGDETQYF
TRBV11-3,-,TRBJ2-2,-,TGTGCCAGCAGCTTAGAGGTGAATTCCGGGGAGCTGTTTTTT,CASSLEVNSGELFF
TRBV12-5,TRBD2,TRBJ2-1,-,TGTGCTAGTGGTTCTCTGGGGGGACTAGCGGGCCGGCAGTTCTTC,CASGSLGGLAGRQFF
TRBV9,-,TRBJ1-4,-,TGTGCCAGCAGCGAATATGACAGCAGAGAAAAACTGTTTTTT,CASSEYDSREKLFF
TRBV4-1,TRBD1,TRBJ1-2,-,TGCGCCAGCAGCCGAGGACTCGGGACAGGGAACTATGGCTACACCTTC,CASSRGLGTGNYGYTF
TRBV2,TRBD1,TRBJ2-2,once,TGTGCCAGCAGTCCCTTACTCGGGACAGTAACCACCGGGGAGCTGTTTTTT,CASSPLLGTVTTGELFF
TRBV7-2,-,TRBJ2-7,-,TGTGCCAGCAGCTTACAGCCCGAGGGCTACGAGCAGTACTTC,CASSLQPEGYEQYF
TRBV9,-,TRBJ2-2,-,TGTGCCAGCAGCTCCCGGGACGAAGCCGGGGAGCTGTTTTTT,CASSSRDEAGELFF
TRBV7-9,TRBD1,TRBJ1-2,-,TGTGCCAGCAGCATCACCACAGGGGGTAAAAGGGGCTACACCTTC,CASSITTGGKRGYTF
TRBV30,-,TRBJ2-7,-,TGTGCCTGGAGTCCTGCGGTCACCTACGAGCAGTACTTC,CAWSPAVTYEQYF
TRBV7-9,TRBD1,TRBJ2-3,-,TGTGCCAGCAGCTCCCGGGACAGGGGCCAGGGGGGTACGCAGTATTTT,CASSSRDRGQGGTQYF
TRBV11-3,-,TRBJ2-7,few,TGTGCCAGCAGCTTTAAGACCGAGCAGTACTTC,CASSFKTEQYF
TRBV5-1,-,TRBJ1-4,-,TGCGCCAGCAGCCAAGGACCGGTTGAAAAACTGTTTTTT,CASSQGPVEKLFF
TRBV12-5,-,TRBJ1-5,-,TGTGCTAGTGGTTTGGGCCTCCCCAGTGCCCTCCATCAGCCCCAGCATTTT,CASGLGLPSALHQPQHF
TRBV30,-,TRBJ1-2,once,TGTGCCTGGATCGGGACCGGTCCTAACTATGGCTACACCTTC,CAWIGTGPNYGYTF
TRBV6-5,-,TRBJ1-5,-,TGTGCCAGCAGTTTCCGGGACAAACATCATCCCCAGCATTTT,CASSFRDKHHPQHF
TRBV10-3,TRBD1,TRBJ1-4,once,TGTGCCATCAGCTTATCGGGACAGGGATCTGAAAAACTGTTTTTT,CAISLSGQGSEKLFF
TRBV6-5,-,TRBJ1-1,-,TGTGCCAGCAGGGGGGTAAACACTGAAGCTTTCTTT,CASRGVNTEAFF
TRBV7-9,-,TRBJ2-5,-,TGTGCCAGCAGCTTACCAATGGAGACCCAGTACTTC,CASSLPMETQYF
TRBV27,-,TRBJ2-2,-,TGTGCCAGCAGTTTCGGGAGGAACACCGGGGAGCTGTTTTTT,CASSFGRNTGELFF
TRBV7-6,-,TRBJ1-4,-,TGTGCCAGCAGCTTATTTCAGGAACCTGAAAAACTGTTTTTT,CASSLFQEPEKLFF
TRBV2,-,TRBJ2-5,-,TGTGCCATACAGCGGAACCAAGAGACCCAGTACTTC,CAIQRNQETQYF